This TCR beta chain appears in the sequencing data of a study of blood T cells in healthy people across ages. Notes on the study in general: It was held that the diversity estimates obtained from one million T cells were underestimates.

About this clonotype: The target antigen is unknown.

Sample-barcoded 5' priming and a J-beta primer mix drove a second PCR of 7 to 11 cycles. TCRdb ran MiXCR on the 5' RACE reads and lists one entry per CDR3 protein. The profile covers 500,000 to 550,000 distinct CDR3 sequences, with approximately 25% appearing a single time and around 10% taken by the ten largest. V was shortened by 4 bases and J by 7 bases, with 13 bases between the two germline ends. The CDR3 loop spans 13 amino acids. The germline V gene has CDR1 MGHRA and CDR2 YSYEKL. This sample was also put to use in a study of T cells of mothers and their children.

The receptor comes from a boy under 18 in good health. V usage is TRBV4-1 and J usage is TRBJ1-2, with D hard to call. The sequenced sample consisted of blood. DNA of the CDR3: TGCGCCAGCAGCCCTGCGGGGTATATTGGCTACACCTTC. It yields the protein CASSPAGYIGYTF.